This T cell receptor (beta chain) appears in the sequencing data of a study of shared clonotypes between healthy human individuals. Points from the study as a whole: The study found lower generation probabilities in non-shared clonotypes than in those shared by all four donors.

Assay used: immunoSEQ multiplex PCR; TCRdb lists only in-frame clones, some missing. The sample records over 2 million clones, around 93% being singletons. Concerning this clone itself: Its antigen is undetermined.

With V trimmed by 8 bases and J by 6 bases, 19 bases remained unmatched. The germline CDR1 and CDR2 sequences are LGHNA and YSLEER. The CDR3 runs 17 residues. The specimen sequenced was naive CD4+ T cells from PBMCs. Subset in this sample: CD45RA+ positively selected. This sequence originates from a man between 18 and 29 years old in good health. Some clones in this sample may be carry-over from other donors' samples. V gene TRBV4-3 combines with J gene TRBJ2-3; 8 positions agree with TRBD2. The CDR3 loop is CASFSERAGGLLDTQYF. DNA for the CDR3: TGCGCCAGCTTTTCAGAGAGGGCGGGAGGCCTTCTCGATACGCAGTATTTT.